The 30 T cell receptor beta chains reported below all come from one sample, sequenced in a study of early T cells in non-severe SARS-CoV-2 infection (dated by TCRdb to 2020 to 2023). Receptor amplification or capture employed 5' RACE. Sequenced on a NextSeq 500. TCRdb handled the public reads itself, with Q25 trimming in fastp and clone calling in MiXCR, and kept productive beta chains. Merged by CDR3 protein, the rows form single entries marked with the most common genes and DNA. Present in this sample are about 70,000 distinct CDR3 sequences, about 11% of which were seen just once. The ten most abundant clones make up about 4.5% of the sample. The sequencing sample was made of whole blood. These receptors originate from an adult who was a healthcare worker with PCR-confirmed SARS-CoV-2 infection or an uninfected control (not recorded which).

The genes are TRBV19 and TRBJ2-7, with 8 bases fitting TRBD1. Trimming took 8 bases from V and 0 from J; bases not matched to a gene: 3. CDR3 size: 13 residues. Germline CDR1 and CDR2: LNHDA and SQIVND (reference sequence). CDR3 region: CASRDRSSYEQYF. In DNA form, the CDR3 reads TGTGCCAGTCGGGACAGGAGCTCCTACGAGCAGTACTTC.

This clonotype was seen a few times. The V and J genes are TRBV20-1 and TRBJ2-3, with D tentatively TRBD1 (5 bases). Germline V gives CDR1 DFQATT, CDR2 SNEGSKA (reference sequence). V was trimmed by 1 base and J by 1 base, leaving 9 bases between them. The CDR3 is 14 amino acids. CDR3 loop: CSARVVGGTDTQYF. The CDR3 region has the DNA TGCAGTGCTAGAGTGGTAGGGGGCACAGATACGCAGTATTTT.

The gene calls are TRBV20-1 and TRBJ2-1; 13 nucleotides agree with TRBD2. J was trimmed by 3 bases and V by 3 bases; bases with no gene match: 5. Germline-derived CDR1 and CDR2 are DFQATT and SNEGSKA (reference sequence). This CDR3 has 16 residues. This CDR3 is CSARKLAGGDYNEQFF. CDR3 bases: TGCAGTGCTAGGAAACTAGCGGGGGGGGACTACAATGAGCAGTTCTTC.

J is TRBJ2-7 and V is TRBV7-6, with D perhaps matching TRBD1 (5 bases). Germline V lookup: CDR1 SGHVS, CDR2 FNYEAQ. The CDR3 is 14 amino acids. The V gene lost 5 bases and the J gene lost 0 bases, with 11 bases spanning the gap. Here the CDR3 reads CASSQMTASYEQYF. CDR3 bases: TGTGCCAGCAGCCAAATGACAGCCTCCTACGAGCAGTACTTC.

This clonotype was counted ten times or more. V gene TRBV5-6 combines with J gene TRBJ1-1; no clear D gene. CDR1 SGHDT and CDR2 YYEEEE come from the germline V gene. Trimming shortened V by 0 bases and J by 0 bases, and 9 bases separated the two germline ends. The CDR3 extends over 15 amino acids. CDR3 residues: CASSLGHRVNTEAFF. The CDR3 nucleotides read TGTGCCAGCAGCTTGGGACACCGGGTGAACACTGAAGCTTTCTTT.

This clonotype appeared many times. The chain combines TRBV4-2 with TRBJ2-3; D is perhaps TRBD1 or TRBD2 (5 bases each). Between the trimmed V and J ends, which lost 3 bases and 3 bases, there was a span of 13 bases. The germline V gene has CDR1 LGHNA and CDR2 YNFKEQ. The CDR3 has 15 amino acids. The CDR3 sequence: CASSQPGPGTDTQYF. The CDR3 DNA sequence: TGTGCCAGCAGCCAGCCGGGACCAGGAACAGATACGCAGTATTTT.

This clonotype was observed many times. J is TRBJ2-1 and V is TRBV20-1; TRBD2 matches at 12 bases. Trimming removed 3 bases from V and 7 bases from J; junction bases left unmatched: 7. Germline V gene lookup returns CDR1 DFQATT and CDR2 SNEGSKA (reference sequence). There are 15 residues in the CDR3. The CDR3 DNA reads as TGCAGTGCTAGGATACTAGCGGGGGGCGATAATGAGCAGTTCTTC. As protein: CSARILAGGDNEQFF.

This clonotype has more than one count but fewer than ten. V gene TRBV5-6 combines with J gene TRBJ2-6; D might be TRBD1 (6 bases). The ends were cut back, 0 bases at V and 0 bases at J, with 13 bases in the middle. The CDR3 has 18 amino acids. CDR1 is SGHDT, CDR2 YYEEEE, per germline. The CDR3 here is CASSLGAGESSGANVLTF. DNA of the CDR3: TGTGCCAGCAGCTTGGGGGCAGGGGAAAGCTCTGGGGCCAACGTCCTGACTTTC.

The V gene is TRBV29-1, the J gene TRBJ1-4; D call uncertain. Trimming left V 4 bases short and J 10 bases short, with 19 bases between. The CDR3 spans 14 residues. Germline V gene sequence: CDR1 SQVTM, CDR2 ANQGSEA. CDR3 sequence (DNA): TGCAGCGTTGGTTTGGTGCTTCCCCCCGGAAAACTGTTTTTT. Translation gives CSVGLVLPPGKLFF. The full variable domain, with the rest looked up from reference TRBV29-1 and TRBJ1-4, is SAVISQKPSRDICQRGTSLTIQCQVDSQVTMMFWYRQQPGQSLTLIATANQGSEATYESGFVIDKFPISRPNLTFSTLTVSNMSPEDSSIYLCSVGLVLPPGKLFFGSGTQLSVL.

Written as DNA, the CDR3 is TGCGCCAGCAGCTTGACCCAGAAAACAGGGAGCTCCTACAATGAGCAGTTCTTC. It is translated as CASSLTQKTGSSYNEQFF. The chain recombines TRBV5-1 with TRBJ2-1, with D perhaps matching TRBD1 (6 bases). With 1 base removed from V and 0 bases from J, the gap between germline ends came to 17 bases. Germline V lookup: CDR1 SGHRS, CDR2 YFSETQ. The CDR3 covers 18 residues.

The chain joins TRBV7-9 to TRBJ2-7; 7 bases are shared with TRBD1. Trimming removed 4 bases from V and 13 bases from J; junction bases left unmatched: 13. CDR1 is SEHNR and CDR2 is FQNEAQ in the germline V gene (reference sequence). The CDR3 runs 13 residues. CDR3 coding DNA: TGTGCCAGCAGCTCCCCGAACCGGGACAGAGAATACTTC. This codes for CASSSPNRDREYF.

The chain joins TRBV12-5 to TRBJ1-1; D is perhaps TRBD1 (6 bases). CDR3 length: 13 amino acids. V was shortened by 6 bases and J by 5 bases, with 13 bases between the two germline ends. Germline CDR1 LGHNT, CDR2 FRNRAP. CDR3 in amino acids: CASGPTGWTEAFF. For the CDR3, the DNA is TGTGCTAGTGGCCCAACAGGGTGGACTGAAGCTTTCTTT.

The chain is built from TRBV11-2 and TRBJ1-2; TRBD1 agrees at 10 bases. The germline gives CDR1 SGHAT, CDR2 FQNNGV. The J segment lost 8 bases and the V segment lost 5 bases, leaving 8 bases of the junction unmatched. This CDR3 comprises 14 residues. DNA for the CDR3: TGTGCCAGCAGCAGACCGGGACAGGGGTCCGGCTACACCTTC. This sequence encodes CASSRPGQGSGYTF.

At least ten counts were recorded for this clonotype. This chain links TRBV6-2 or TRBV6-3 with TRBJ2-7; 7 bases align to TRBD1. J gave up 2 bases and V 9 bases, and 4 bases lay outside the gene matches. The CDR3 is 12 residues long. Germline V lookup: CDR1 MNHEY, CDR2 SVGEGT. The CDR3 protein is CARDRAPYEQYF. CDR3 in DNA: TGTGCCAGAGACAGGGCCCCCTACGAGCAGTACTTC.

This clonotype was seen many times. J is TRBJ2-5 and V is TRBV2, with D unclear. The CDR3 length is 12 residues. CDR1 SNHLY and CDR2 FYNNEI come from the germline V gene. Trimming took 0 bases from V and 6 from J, leaving 5 bases between them. CDR3 sequence reads: CASSEAPKTQYF. The CDR3 bases are TGTGCCAGCAGTGAAGCGCCGAAGACCCAGTACTTC.

This clonotype came up a few times. The genes are TRBV30 and TRBJ1-1, with a possible D match to TRBD1 (6 bases). The CDR3 is 13 amino acids. V was shortened by 1 base and J by 3 bases, with 9 bases between the two germline ends. Germline V lookup: CDR1 GTSNPN, CDR2 SVGIG (reference sequence). Here the CDR3 reads CAWSGRGDTEAFF. Here the CDR3 DNA reads TGTGCCTGGAGTGGGAGGGGGGACACTGAAGCTTTCTTT.

This rearrangement joins TRBV6-2 or TRBV6-3 to TRBJ1-1, with 8 nucleotides matching TRBD1. Germline CDR1 is MNHEY and CDR2 is SVGEGT. There are 13 residues in the CDR3. V gave up 8 bases and J gave up 3 bases; unmatched junction bases: 5. Here the CDR3 reads CASGDRGYTEAFF. Here the CDR3 DNA reads TGTGCCAGCGGCGACAGGGGATACACTGAAGCTTTCTTT.

There are many counts of this clonotype. The rearrangement joins TRBV20-1 to TRBJ1-5; perhaps TRBD1 as D (5 bases). Germline V CDR1 and CDR2: DFQATT, SNEGSKA (reference sequence). This CDR3 is 15 amino acids long. Trimming removed 4 bases from V and 0 bases from J, with 13 bases in between. CDR3 residues: CSAIPGTSSNQPQHF. The CDR3, as DNA: TGCAGTGCTATCCCCGGGACGTCTAGCAATCAGCCCCAGCATTTT.

This clonotype was picked up a small number of times. This chain uses TRBV7-9 with TRBJ1-4; 7 bases match TRBD1. V trimming: 8 bases; J trimming: 7 bases; junction bases outside the gene matches: 10. The CDR3 loop spans 14 amino acids. In germline, CDR1 is SEHNR, CDR2 FQNEAQ (reference sequence). The CDR3 DNA sequence: TGTGCCAGCGCGTGGACAGGAGAGAGTGAAAAACTGTTTTTT. Translation gives CASAWTGESEKLFF.

This clonotype was observed a handful of times. The V and J genes are TRBV12-3 or TRBV12-4 and TRBJ2-3; D may be TRBD1 or TRBD2 (5 bases each). V dropped 6 bases and J dropped 0 bases, with 13 bases sitting between them. CDR3 length: 15 amino acids. For the CDR3, the DNA is TGTGCCAGCAGCCGCCCGGGACGGAGCACAGATACGCAGTATTTT. Protein: CASSRPGRSTDTQYF.

This chain connects TRBV5-5 to TRBJ2-2, with a possible D match to TRBD1 (6 bases). Germline CDR1 SGHKS, CDR2 YYEKEE (reference sequence). Trimming shortened V by 1 base and J by 1 base, and 23 bases separated the two germline ends. The CDR3 has 20 amino acids. The CDR3 DNA follows: TGTGCCAGCAGCTTGCGGTTCGGCAGGGGTAAGATCCAGAACACCGGGGAGCTGTTTTTT. This codes for CASSLRFGRGKIQNTGELFF.

By sample share, this clonotype is medium-sized. The chain carries TRBV12-3 or TRBV12-4 and TRBJ2-3; TRBD2 agrees at 12 bases. CDR3 size: 16 residues. Germline trimming cut 7 bases from V and 5 bases from J; bases unmatched to any gene: 10. The CDR3 DNA follows: TGTGCCAGCAAGAACCCTCTAGCGGGGGGGCTAGATACGCAGTATTTT. Translated, it gives CASKNPLAGGLDTQYF.

This clonotype was picked up many times. The chain joins TRBV6-5 to TRBJ1-2; D call uncertain. This CDR3 is 12 amino acids long. Between the trimmed V and J ends, which lost 2 bases and 8 bases, there was a span of 9 bases. The germline gives CDR1 MNHEY, CDR2 SVGAGI. The CDR3 coding sequence is TGTGCCAGCAGTTACGTCGGGGAAGGCTACACCTTC. This gives the protein CASSYVGEGYTF.

In its sample, this clonotype was seen many times. The chain recombines TRBV6-2 or TRBV6-3 with TRBJ2-7, with TRBD1 matching 9 bases. Germline V gives CDR1 MNHEY, CDR2 SVGEGT. The junction had 7 bases not matched to a gene; V was cut back by 5 bases and J by 2 bases. The CDR3 is 15 amino acids. The CDR3 DNA follows: TGTGCCAGCAGTCCACAGGGGGCCGGGACCTACGAGCAGTACTTC. This codes for CASSPQGAGTYEQYF.

In this sample, this clonotype turned up a few times. At one boundary the junction diverges from the germline segment, which might be a read error. This chain uses TRBV7-6 with TRBJ2-1; 9 nucleotides agree with TRBD2. Germline assignment: CDR1 SGHVS and CDR2 FNYEAQ. The CDR3 extends over 14 amino acids. The CDR3 loop reads CVSSFGLASNEQFF. The DNA for the CDR3 is TGTGTCAGCAGCTTCGGACTAGCGAGCAATGAGCAGTTCTTC.

This clonotype was seen more than once but under ten times. The CDR3 spells CASSIAASYEQYF. CDR3 nucleotides: TGTGCCAGTAGTATAGCTGCCAGCTACGAGCAGTACTTC. The rearrangement links TRBV19 to TRBJ2-7; D call uncertain. With 1 base removed from V and 3 bases from J, the gap between germline ends came to 7 bases. CDR3 size: 13 residues. Germline values: CDR1 LNHDA, CDR2 SQIVND (reference sequence).

The CDR3 sequence: CASSLRDSVDSPLHF. DNA of the CDR3: TGCGCCAGCAGCTTAAGGGATTCTGTCGATTCACCCCTCCACTTT. The chain uses TRBV5-1 and TRBJ1-6, with unresolved D. CDR1 is SGHRS and CDR2 is YFSETQ in the germline V gene. The CDR3 length is 15 residues. Trimming pared 2 bases from V and 8 bases from J, leaving 14 bases between.

The chain uses TRBV11-2 and TRBJ2-5; TRBD2 is a possible D gene (7 bases). Germline V lookup: CDR1 SGHAT, CDR2 FQNNGV. V lost 4 bases and J lost 7, with 13 bases in between. The CDR3 sequence is 13 residues long. The CDR3 region is CASSSNREGTQYF. CDR3 sequence (DNA): TGTGCCAGCAGCTCAAACAGGGAGGGGACCCAGTACTTC.

The rearrangement uses TRBV4-2 and TRBJ2-3; D gene unclear. Trimming shortened V by 3 bases and J by 4 bases, and 5 bases separated the two germline ends. The V gene's germline CDR1 is LGHNA and CDR2 YNFKEQ. The CDR3 covers 12 residues. The DNA of the CDR3 is TGTGCCAGCAGCCAGCCGGCAGATACGCAGTATTTT. Translated, it gives CASSQPADTQYF.

This clonotype has a count of ten or more. V and J are TRBV7-2 and TRBJ1-6; D not certain. Trimming shortened V by 4 bases and J by 4 bases, and 11 bases separated the two germline ends. The CDR3 length is 15 residues. Germline CDR1 SGHTA, CDR2 FQGNSA. The CDR3 protein is CASSYTPGYNSPLHF. In DNA, the CDR3 is TGTGCCAGCAGCTACACTCCCGGGTATAATTCACCCCTCCACTTT.